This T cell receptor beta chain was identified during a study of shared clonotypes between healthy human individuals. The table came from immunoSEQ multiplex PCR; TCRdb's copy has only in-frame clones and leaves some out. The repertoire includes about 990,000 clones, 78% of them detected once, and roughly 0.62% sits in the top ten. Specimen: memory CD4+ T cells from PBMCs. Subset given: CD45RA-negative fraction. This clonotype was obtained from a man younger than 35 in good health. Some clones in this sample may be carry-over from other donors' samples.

The CDR3: CASSQTDTQYF. CDR3 DNA sequence: TGTGCCAGCAGCCAAACAGATACGCAGTATTTT. This sequence joins TRBV4-2 and TRBJ2-3; no firm D call. Trimming cost V 2 bases and J 3 bases, with 0 bases left between them. Germline V CDR1 and CDR2: LGHNA, YNFKEQ. This CDR3 region has 11 residues.